This T cell receptor beta chain was sequenced in a study of PD-L1 blockade in urothelial cancer. Across the study: Starting around 2014, patients were given atezolizumab (1,200 mg intravenously every 3 weeks). Patients arrived having already received 0 to 3 prior chemotherapy regimens.

With respect to this clone: The same CDR3 can be traced to other DNA sequences in this sample.

Trimming removed 4 bases from V and 7 bases from J, with 8 bases in between. The CDR3 spans 11 residues. Per the germline V gene, CDR1 is SGHAT and CDR2 is FQNNGV. Every PCR was spiked with synthetic TCR analog templates. The repertoire was sequenced with immunoSEQ multiplex PCR; TCRdb's copy has only in-frame clones and lacks some. The sample has about 95,000 clones, more than 75% seen once. Time point defined: pretreatment peripheral blood. This TCR was recovered from a man aged 55 to 70 with urothelial cancer. The input for sequencing was PBMCs, taken around atezolizumab (anti-PD-L1) treatment. The chain has TRBV11-2 and TRBJ2-7, with unresolved D. Here the CDR3 reads CASSSTVEQYF. The CDR3 nucleotides read TGTGCCAGCAGCTCAACGGTAGAGCAGTACTTC.